The 20 T cell receptor beta chains reported below all come from one sample, sequenced in a study of technical replicates of blood from several donors. Profiled with immunoSEQ multiplex PCR; TCRdb holds only in-frame clones, not every one. The data contain about 86,000 clones, nearly 96% of them singletons. Material for sequencing was T cells isolated from PBMCs. Receptors were obtained from a human donor in good health.

The chain recombines TRBV7-2 with TRBJ1-2; 10 nucleotides align to TRBD1. The ends lost 4 bases at V and 3 bases at J; junction bases unmatched: 5. CDR1 is SGHTA and CDR2 is FQGNSA in the germline V gene. The CDR3 is made up of 15 amino acids. CDR3 DNA: TGTGCCAGCAGCTCACGACAGGGGGCATACTATGGCTACACCTTC. Residues: CASSSRQGAYYGYTF.

V and J are TRBV13 and TRBJ2-1, with TRBD2 matching over 12 bases. V was clipped by 1 base and J by 8 bases; unmatched bases: 9. The germline CDR1 and CDR2 sequences are PRHDT and FYEKMQ (reference sequence). CDR3 length: 17 amino acids. The CDR3 region has the DNA TGTGCCAGCAGCTTAGCGACTAGCGGGAGTGGGTTGGATGAGCAGTTCTTC. It encodes CASSLATSGSGLDEQFF.

The chain joins TRBV27 to TRBJ1-2; TRBD1 matches at 7 bases. The trim removed 4 bases at V and 2 bases at J, leaving 13 bases unmatched. Germline CDR1 reads MNHEY; CDR2 reads SMNVEV (reference sequence). The length of the CDR3 is 17 residues. CDR3 coding DNA: TGTGCCAGCAGTTCAGGACCAGAGGGGGCCAAGAACTATGGCTACACCTTC. Translation: CASSSGPEGAKNYGYTF.

The chain is built from TRBV20-1 and TRBJ1-1; D not resolved. This CDR3 contains 11 residues. The V gene lost 5 bases and the J gene lost 5 bases, with 9 bases spanning the gap. Germline CDR1 is DFQATT and CDR2 is SNEGSKA (reference sequence). CDR3 DNA: TGCAGTGCTCCCCCCGCGACTGAAGCTTTCTTT. The encoded protein is CSAPPATEAFF.

V usage is TRBV27 and J usage is TRBJ1-1; D remains unclear. Germline assignment: CDR1 MNHEY and CDR2 SMNVEV (reference sequence). Trimming cost V 6 bases and J 0 bases, with 11 bases left between them. The CDR3 is made up of 14 amino acids. CDR3 amino acids: CASRMTSVNTEAFF. As DNA, the CDR3 is TGTGCCAGCAGGATGACTTCAGTGAACACTGAAGCTTTCTTT.

The rearrangement links TRBV18 to TRBJ1-4; maybe TRBD1 (6 bases). Germline V lookup: CDR1 KGHSH, CDR2 LQKENI. Trimming took off 3 bases at V and 7 bases at J, with 21 bases between the two ends. This CDR3 spans 17 amino acids. The CDR3 DNA follows: TGTGCCAGCTCACCGATAAGTGGGGGCGCTTTTGGTGAAAAACTGTTTTTT. This codes for CASSPISGGAFGEKLFF.

This clone was seen once. The genes are TRBV6-1 and TRBJ2-7; 7 bases fit TRBD2. This CDR3 region has 15 residues. Germline V gene sequence: CDR1 MNHNS, CDR2 SASEGT. V was clipped by 2 bases and J by 3 bases; unmatched bases: 7. Here the CDR3 reads CASSESGGGLYEQYF. The CDR3 DNA reads TGTGCCAGCAGTGAAAGTGGCGGGGGACTCTACGAGCAGTACTTC.

V and J are TRBV28 and TRBJ2-1; 10 positions match TRBD1. V was clipped by 4 bases and J by 5 bases; unmatched bases: 8. The CDR3 runs to 16 residues. CDR1 is MDHEN, CDR2 SYDVKM, per germline. CDR3 coding DNA: TGTGCCAGCAGTTGGCCAGGGACAGGGGAAAACAATGAGCAGTTCTTC. Its translation is CASSWPGTGENNEQFF.

This clone was detected once. The junction does not match germline at one end; this may be a read error. V is TRBV7-9 and J is TRBJ1-1; tentatively, D is TRBD1 (6 bases). The V gene's germline CDR1 is SEHNR and CDR2 FQNEAQ (reference sequence). The CDR3 spans 15 residues. CDR3 residues: CASSVAGAGNTEAFF. The CDR3 DNA is TGTGCCAGCAGCGTAGCGGGGGCTGGGAACACTGAAGCTTTCTTT. Variable domain in full (rest from reference TRBV7-9 and TRBJ1-1): DTGVSQNPRHKITKRGQNVTFRCDPISEHNRLYWYRQTLGQGPEFLTYFQNEAQLEKSRLLSDRFSAERPKGSFSTLEIQRTEQGDSAMYLCASSVAGAGNTEAFFGQGTRLTVV.

The chain uses TRBV11-2 and TRBJ1-1; D is undetermined. V lost 0 bases and J 4 bases, leaving 18 bases between the germline ends. This CDR3 spans 17 amino acids. Germline V gene lookup returns CDR1 SGHAT and CDR2 FQNNGV. The CDR3 sequence: CASSLDLYKLSGTEAFF. The CDR3, as DNA: TGTGCCAGCAGCTTAGATCTCTACAAGTTGAGCGGCACTGAAGCTTTCTTT.

As regards this clone: At one end, the junction sequence differs from germline, possibly due to a read error. The chain employs TRBV4-3 and TRBJ2-7; D is ambiguous. Germline V CDR1 and CDR2: LGHNA, YSLEER. The CDR3 sequence is 14 residues long. The CDR3 bases are TGCGCCAGCAGCCAAGATACTGCGACTCCGGAGACCGTCTTC. It translates to CASSQDTATPETVF.

The chain has TRBV7-9 and TRBJ2-1, with D uncertain. The CDR3 is 12 residues long. CDR1 and CDR2 from the germline V gene are SEHNR and FQNEAQ (reference sequence). V lost 3 bases to trimming and J lost 10 bases, with 10 bases between them. The chain's CDR3 is CASSFAPREQFF. CDR3 nucleotide sequence: TGTGCCAGCAGCTTCGCCCCCCGGGAGCAGTTCTTC.

This clone has only a few counts. CDR3 sequence: CAIRLGNTEAFF. In nucleotides, the CDR3 is TGTGCCATACGTCTAGGGAACACTGAAGCTTTCTTT. The V gene is TRBV6-1, the J gene TRBJ1-1; D gene unclear. The CDR3 is made up of 12 amino acids. In germline, CDR1 is MNHNS, CDR2 SASEGT. V lost 10 bases and J 1 base, leaving 10 bases between the germline ends.

CDR3 loop: CASSQGRSTEAFF. The CDR3, as DNA: TGTGCCAGCAGCCAAGGTAGGAGCACTGAAGCTTTCTTT. This chain links TRBV14 with TRBJ1-1, with unresolved D. The CDR3 is 13 amino acids. V lost 1 base and J 4 bases, leaving 7 bases between the germline ends. Germline V gene sequence: CDR1 SGHDN, CDR2 FVKESK.

The chain employs TRBV27 and TRBJ1-3; perhaps TRBD1 as D (5 bases). CDR1 is MNHEY and CDR2 is SMNVEV in the germline V gene (reference sequence). Trimming removed 7 bases from V and 3 bases from J, with 13 bases in between. The length of the CDR3 is 14 residues. The CDR3, as DNA: TGTGCCAGCAAGTCAGGGCTGAATGGAAACACCATATATTTT. This sequence encodes CASKSGLNGNTIYF.

V and J are TRBV10-3 and TRBJ2-3; 8 positions match TRBD1. V dropped 6 bases and J dropped 4; count of bases not matched to a gene: 0. Looked up from germline, CDR1 is ENHRY and CDR2 is SYGVKD. CDR3 length equals 12 residues. CDR3 sequence reads: CAIRTGADTQYF. The CDR3, as DNA: TGTGCCATCAGGACAGGGGCAGATACGCAGTATTTT.

The rearrangement uses TRBV4-1 and TRBJ2-7; D perhaps matches TRBD2 (6 bases). Trimming shortened V by 4 bases and J by 2 bases, and 12 bases separated the two germline ends. This CDR3 has 14 residues. Germline assignment: CDR1 MGHRA and CDR2 YSYEKL. CDR3 residues: CASSLGTVPYEQYF. The CDR3 DNA is TGCGCCAGCAGCCTAGGGACTGTCCCCTACGAGCAGTACTTC.

V usage is TRBV9 and J usage is TRBJ1-2, with 9 bases fitting TRBD1. CDR1 SGDLS and CDR2 YYNGEE come from the germline V gene. The CDR3 covers 13 residues. J gave up 4 bases and V 7 bases, and 5 bases lay outside the gene matches. The CDR3 is CASSGTGSYGYTF. In DNA form, the CDR3 reads TGTGCCAGCTCCGGGACAGGGTCCTATGGCTACACCTTC. Based on the CDR3 plus reference TRBV9 and TRBJ1-2, the full variable domain is DSGVTQTPKHLITATGQRVTLRCSPRSGDLSVYWYQQSLDQGLQFLIQYYNGEERAKGNILERFSAQQFPDLHSELNLSSLELGDSALYFCASSGTGSYGYTFGSGTRLTVV.

This clone has only a few counts. The V gene is TRBV4-1, the J gene TRBJ1-1, with D unresolved. Per germline, CDR1 MGHRA and CDR2 YSYEKL. CDR3 length equals 11 residues. Trimming removed 5 bases from V and 11 bases from J, with 12 bases in between. The CDR3 nucleotides are TGCGCCAGCAGCTCGGGAGTTTCGGCTTTCTTT. Its translation is CASSSGVSAFF.

This chain joins TRBV7-9 and TRBJ2-7; 10 nucleotides line up with TRBD2. The J segment lost 4 bases and the V segment lost 5 bases, leaving 8 bases of the junction unmatched. CDR3 length: 15 amino acids. Germline V gives CDR1 SEHNR, CDR2 FQNEAQ (reference sequence). CDR3 nucleotides: TGTGCCAGCAGCCCGCCGGGACTAGCGTTTTACGAGCAGTACTTC. Amino acids: CASSPPGLAFYEQYF.